These 29 T cell receptor beta chains originate from one sample sequenced in a study of blood T cell repertoires in COVID-19. Libraries were prepared by immunoSEQ multiplex PCR; TCRdb keeps only in-frame clonotypes and omits some of them. Among more than 150,000 clones listed, over 75% were seen once. Sample: peripheral blood. These receptors were taken from a man aged 35 to 55 with active or convalescent COVID-19.

The chain uses TRBV9 and TRBJ2-6; 7 positions agree with TRBD2. The CDR3 covers 18 residues. Losses at the gene ends were 1 base for V and 1 base for J; bases not matched to a gene: 8. Germline assignment: CDR1 SGDLS and CDR2 YYNGEE. The DNA for the CDR3 is TGTGCCAGCAGCGTATCGGGGGGAGCTCTTTCTGGGGCCAACGTCCTGACTTTC. Translation gives CASSVSGGALSGANVLTF.

J is TRBJ1-1 and V is TRBV19; D is ambiguous. CDR3 length: 14 residues. Between the trimmed V and J ends, which lost 5 bases and 1 base, there was a span of 11 bases. The germline V gene has CDR1 LNHDA and CDR2 SQIVND (reference sequence). In DNA form, the CDR3 reads TGTGCCAGTAGTCCGTTAGCGAAGAACACTGAAGCTTTCTTT. Translation: CASSPLAKNTEAFF.

The chain is built from TRBV4-1 and TRBJ2-4; 7 positions agree with TRBD2. This CDR3 comprises 17 residues. Germline assignment: CDR1 MGHRA and CDR2 YSYEKL. With 1 base clipped from V and 0 bases from J, the junction kept 6 bases outside the gene matches. CDR3 nucleotide sequence: TGCGCCAGCAGCCAAGTGACGGGGGAGGGAGCCAAAAACATTCAGTACTTC. It encodes CASSQVTGEGAKNIQYF.

This sequence joins TRBV10-2 and TRBJ1-1, with 10 bases fitting TRBD1. Trimming cost V 4 bases and J 2 bases; bases outside gene matches: 7. Looked up from germline, CDR1 is WSHSY and CDR2 is SAAADI. This CDR3 spans 16 amino acids. The CDR3 reads CASSGQGALPNTEAFF. The CDR3 DNA follows: TGCGCCAGCAGTGGACAGGGGGCGTTACCCAACACTGAAGCTTTCTTT.

CDR3 loop: CASSYVVAQGSYGYTF. Here the CDR3 DNA reads TGTGCCAGCAGTTACGTTGTCGCACAGGGGAGCTATGGCTACACCTTC. The chain is built from TRBV6-2 or TRBV6-3 and TRBJ1-2; 7 bases align to TRBD1. The CDR3 totals 16 residues. The germline V gene has CDR1 MNHEY and CDR2 SVGEGT. Trimming removed 2 bases from V and 4 bases from J; junction bases left unmatched: 10.

The V gene is TRBV10-3, the J gene TRBJ1-4, with a weak D call TRBD1 (6 bases). CDR1 and CDR2 (germline): ENHRY, SYGVKD. V was shortened by 6 bases and J by 4 bases, with 9 bases between the two germline ends. The CDR3 runs 13 residues. CDR3 sequence (DNA): TGTGCCATCAGCACAGGGATTAATGAAAAACTGTTTTTT. This encodes CAISTGINEKLFF.

CDR3 DNA: TGTGCCAGCAGTGAATCCGGGACAGACTACTCTAACTATGGCTACACCTTC. The encoded protein is CASSESGTDYSNYGYTF. The rearrangement uses TRBV6-1 and TRBJ1-2; TRBD1 matches at 7 bases. Per the germline V gene, CDR1 is MNHNS and CDR2 is SASEGT. The J segment lost 0 bases and the V segment lost 2 bases, leaving 9 bases of the junction unmatched. This CDR3 is 17 amino acids long.

The chain links TRBV3-1 (or the pseudogene TRBV3-2) to TRBJ1-2; 7 positions match TRBD1. The CDR3 is 14 residues long. With V trimmed by 4 bases and J by 4 bases, 6 bases remained unmatched. Germline-derived CDR1 and CDR2 are LGHDT and YNNKEL (reference sequence). The CDR3 sequence: CASSPLDRTYGYTF. Here the CDR3 DNA reads TGTGCCAGCAGCCCTCTGGACAGGACCTATGGCTACACCTTC.

This clone was seen a single time. This chain links TRBV2 with TRBJ1-5; D is unclear. The CDR3 has 13 residues. Germline loops: CDR1 SNHLY, CDR2 FYNNEI. The DNA of the CDR3 is TGTGCTAGCGGCCAAATTAGCAATCAGCCCCAGCATTTT. It specifies CASGQISNQPQHF.

The genes are TRBV9 and TRBJ1-5, with unresolved D. V was clipped by 0 bases and J by 4 bases, with 5 bases between them. The CDR3 is 13 residues long. The germline CDR1 and CDR2 sequences are SGDLS and YYNGEE. This CDR3 reads CASSVGTNQPQHF. The DNA for the CDR3 is TGTGCCAGCAGCGTAGGTACTAATCAGCCCCAGCATTTT.

The chain joins TRBV24-1 to TRBJ2-3; D perhaps matches TRBD1 (5 bases). CDR3 length: 15 residues. V lost 3 bases and J lost 2, with 11 bases in between. The germline V gene encodes CDR1 KGHDR and CDR2 SFDVKD. The CDR3 DNA is TGTGCCACCAGTGATACCGCAGGGTTCACAGATACGCAGTATTTT. Protein: CATSDTAGFTDTQYF.

The V call is TRBV6-5, the J call TRBJ1-4, with TRBD1 identical over 7 bases. After removal of 5 bases from V and 2 bases from J, the junction contained 5 bases not matched to a gene. Germline loops: CDR1 MNHEY, CDR2 SVGAGI. The CDR3 has 15 residues. The CDR3 loop reads CASSLLRGTNEKLFF. CDR3 DNA sequence: TGTGCCAGCAGTCTCCTCAGGGGGACTAATGAAAAACTGTTTTTT.

The rearrangement uses TRBV7-8 and TRBJ2-7; a possible D gene is TRBD2 (5 bases). This CDR3 contains 16 residues. V dropped 0 bases and J dropped 5 bases, with 17 bases sitting between them. In germline, CDR1 is SGHVS, CDR2 FQNEAQ. CDR3 sequence reads: CASSLAGVKNSHEQYF. Here the CDR3 DNA reads TGTGCCAGCAGCTTAGCCGGGGTGAAAAATAGCCACGAGCAGTACTTC.

J is TRBJ1-3 and V is TRBV11-2; D is perhaps TRBD1 (6 bases). The CDR3 covers 18 residues. V shed 0 bases and J shed 3 bases, with 18 bases lying between them. The germline V gene encodes CDR1 SGHAT and CDR2 FQNNGV. The CDR3 sequence is CASSLEGFGGAVGNTIYF. CDR3 nucleotide sequence: TGTGCCAGCAGCTTAGAAGGATTCGGGGGGGCGGTTGGAAACACCATATATTTT.

The chain has TRBV7-2 and TRBJ2-1, with 7 bases lining up with TRBD2. V lost 1 base to trimming and J lost 9 bases; unmatched junction nucleotides: 12. From germline, CDR1 is SGHTA and CDR2 FQGNSA. The CDR3 has 16 amino acids. For the CDR3, the DNA is TGTGCCAGCAGCTTAGTGGGGCGGCACCGGGGGGTTGAGCAGTTCTTC. Amino acid sequence: CASSLVGRHRGVEQFF.

This clone appeared once. The chain recombines TRBV5-1 with TRBJ2-2; 9 nucleotides agree with TRBD2. Germline V gives CDR1 SGHRS, CDR2 YFSETQ. V shed 6 bases and J 0 bases; nucleotides not matched to a gene: 9. The CDR3 loop spans 17 amino acids. The chain's CDR3 is CASNWLSGGTNTGELFF. CDR3 DNA: TGCGCCAGCAATTGGCTTAGCGGGGGTACGAACACCGGGGAGCTGTTTTTT.

This chain links TRBV2 with TRBJ2-5; D is unresolved. The CDR3 is 13 residues long. The V gene's germline CDR1 is SNHLY and CDR2 FYNNEI. Trimming pared 7 bases from V and 4 bases from J, leaving 13 bases between. Here the CDR3 DNA reads TGTGCCAGCATCCCAGTCCGAGGAGAGACCCAGTACTTC. Encoded protein: CASIPVRGETQYF.

This chain connects TRBV28 to TRBJ1-6, with D possibly being TRBD1 (6 bases). The CDR3 has 14 residues. The germline V gene encodes CDR1 MDHEN and CDR2 SYDVKM. Trimming cost V 6 bases and J 10 bases, with 16 bases left between them. The CDR3 DNA follows: TGTGCCAGCAGCGTCGACAGGCATAGGTCACCCCTCCACTTT. Translation gives CASSVDRHRSPLHF.

This clone was observed once. J is TRBJ2-5 and V is TRBV7-2, with 13 bases aligning to TRBD2. Germline-derived CDR1 and CDR2 are SGHTA and FQGNSA. The CDR3 runs to 16 residues. V trimming: 5 bases; J trimming: 2 bases; junction bases outside the gene matches: 5. The CDR3 here is CASSASLAGGQETQYF. The CDR3 nucleotides read TGTGCCAGCAGCGCCTCACTAGCGGGGGGGCAAGAGACCCAGTACTTC.

The chain's CDR3 is CASSLTDNYGYTF. CDR3 sequence (DNA): TGTGCCAGCAGCTTGACAGATAACTATGGCTACACCTTC. The chain combines TRBV28 with TRBJ1-2; D perhaps matches TRBD1 (5 bases). Germline CDR1 and CDR2: MDHEN and SYDVKM. The CDR3 is 13 residues long. The V and J ends lost 6 bases and 1 base respectively, with 9 bases between them.

The chain uses TRBV4-3 and TRBJ2-3; 8 nucleotides align to TRBD1. The junction had 3 bases not matched to a gene; V was cut back by 0 bases and J by 1 base. Germline-derived CDR1 and CDR2 are LGHNA and YSLEER. The CDR3 runs 16 residues. The CDR3 nucleotides read TGCGCCAGCAGCCAAGATTCGGGACAGGGCACAGATACGCAGTATTTT. Its translation is CASSQDSGQGTDTQYF.

The V call is TRBV18, the J call TRBJ2-7; D is uncertain. The CDR3 has 16 residues. From germline, CDR1 is KGHSH and CDR2 LQKENI. V was shortened by 2 bases and J by 3 bases, with 17 bases between the two germline ends. DNA for the CDR3: TGTGCCAGCTCACCAGTGGATGCTCGACTGATCTACGAGCAGTACTTC. Translation: CASSPVDARLIYEQYF.

The genes are TRBV7-2 and TRBJ2-7; possibly TRBD2 for D (6 bases). This CDR3 contains 15 residues. The V end was cut by 5 bases, the J end by 5 bases, with 19 bases between. Germline V gives CDR1 SGHTA, CDR2 FQGNSA. CDR3 coding DNA: TGTGCCAGCAGCCCATACCCGGGACTCATGGACGAGCAGTACTTC. Protein product: CASSPYPGLMDEQYF.

The V gene is TRBV6-2 or TRBV6-3, the J gene TRBJ2-6; 9 bases fit TRBD2. V shed 2 bases and J 2 bases; nucleotides not matched to a gene: 7. Germline V gene lookup returns CDR1 MNHEY and CDR2 SVGEGT. CDR3 size: 18 residues. CDR3 DNA: TGTGCCAGCAGTTACAAGATGGCGGGGGGGGCTGGGGCCAACGTCCTGACTTTC. This codes for CASSYKMAGGAGANVLTF.

The chain couples TRBV30 to TRBJ2-5, with unresolved D. CDR3 length equals 11 residues. CDR1 is GTSNPN and CDR2 is SVGIG in the germline V gene (reference sequence). Trimming stripped 7 bases from V and 5 bases from J, with 11 bases between. The CDR3: CAFSMRETQYF. The CDR3 DNA reads as TGTGCCTTTAGTATGAGGGAGACCCAGTACTTC. Variable domain in full (rest from reference TRBV30 and TRBJ2-5): SQTIHQWPATLVQPVGSPLSLECTVEGTSNPNLYWYRQAAGRGLQLLFYSVGIGQISSEVPQNLSASRPQDRQFILSSKKLLLSDSGFYLCAFSMRETQYFGPGTRLLVL.

The chain combines TRBV5-3 with TRBJ2-1; 13 bases align to TRBD2. TRBV5-3 counts as an open reading frame of uncertain function. The CDR3 has 19 residues. V trimming: 0 bases; J trimming: 2 bases; junction bases outside the gene matches: 8. The CDR3 protein is CARSLAPTSGGSPYNEQFF. In DNA, the CDR3 is TGTGCCAGAAGCTTGGCCCCGACTAGCGGGGGGTCGCCCTACAATGAGCAGTTCTTC.

The J gene is TRBJ1-2, the V gene TRBV3-1 (or the pseudogene TRBV3-2); D is uncertain. V lost 3 bases to trimming and J lost 6 bases, with 11 bases between them. From germline, CDR1 is LGHDT and CDR2 YNNKEL (reference sequence). This CDR3 contains 13 residues. The CDR3 sequence is CASSQYGGDGYTF. The DNA for the CDR3 is TGTGCCAGCAGCCAGTACGGCGGGGATGGCTACACCTTC.

The CDR3 bases are TGCGCCAGCAGCCCTGGCCTACTAGCGGGGATGTTGAATACGCAGTATTTT. Translating it yields CASSPGLLAGMLNTQYF. V and J are TRBV4-1 and TRBJ2-3; 10 positions agree with TRBD2. Germline loops: CDR1 MGHRA, CDR2 YSYEKL. This CDR3 is 17 amino acids long. The trim removed 4 bases at V and 7 bases at J, leaving 14 bases unmatched.

The table lists this clone with a count of one. This chain connects TRBV24-1 to TRBJ2-7; D is possibly TRBD2 (6 bases). The length of the CDR3 is 11 residues. The germline gives CDR1 KGHDR, CDR2 SFDVKD. Trimming removed 11 bases at V and 8 bases at J, with 15 bases between. CDR3 nucleotide sequence: TGTGCCAACCCTAGGGGAGGAAAGCAGTACTTC. It codes for CANPRGGKQYF.